These T cell receptor beta chains were read from a single sample in a study of cytomegalovirus exposure and HLA in healthy donors. Generated by immunoSEQ multiplex PCR, the TCRdb table keeps only in-frame clones and is missing some. The sample includes 110,000 or so clones, around three quarters of them seen just once. Material for sequencing was PBMCs. All receptors come from a woman aged 45 to 65 in good health and CMV-seropositive. CDR3s include the opening cysteine and the closing phenylalanine or tryptophan. The order of the fields is clone size, CDR3 length, V gene, J gene, CDR3 protein. Not all rows give a size; the values are once, few, many and, for expanded clones, a class.

-	15	TRBV4-1	TRBJ2-2	CASSQGRVGTGELFF
-	15	TRBV5-1	TRBJ2-2	CASSLAPSNTGELFF
-	12	TRBV29-1	TRBJ1-2	CSVETGGVGYTF
-	14	TRBV2	TRBJ2-7	CASSGSRGSYEQYF
-	14	TRBV6-9	TRBJ1-5	CASRPGQGGQPQHF
few	13	TRBV5-4	TRBJ1-2	CASRYDRKEPYTF
-	14	TRBV27	TRBJ1-1	CASSPGTMNTEAFF
-	14	TRBV7-8	TRBJ2-3	CASRTTSGTDTQYF
-	18	TRBV7-6	TRBJ2-3	CASSLGGGLASSTDTQYF
-	15	TRBV6-5	TRBJ1-2	CASRDPSRGGGGYTF
-	14	TRBV9	TRBJ1-3	CASSVDVRADTIYF
few	15	TRBV4-1	TRBJ2-1	CASSLRAGTYNEQFF
-	12	TRBV7-2	TRBJ2-1	CASSLPGNEQFF
-	15	TRBV18	TRBJ2-3	CASSQTSDSTDTQYF
-	14	TRBV19	TRBJ1-5	CASSMGRGDQPQHF
-	13	TRBV6-1	TRBJ1-4	CASRTGPLEKLFF
-	14	TRBV5-1	TRBJ2-5	CASSLGGPRETQYF
few	17	TRBV7-9	TRBJ2-4	CASSLTPSGGSENIQYF
-	15	TRBV4-3	TRBJ2-1	CASSLAGTGYDEQFF
-	15	TRBV9	TRBJ2-5	CASSVGTGSQETQYF
-	14	TRBV7-9	TRBJ1-1	CSSSLRQGSTEAFF
-	15	TRBV6-5	TRBJ1-1	CASSGRTASNTEAFF
-	15	TRBV5-6	TRBJ2-5	CASSLLSGRGETQYF
-	14	TRBV2	TRBJ2-7	CASSEDGTDYEQYF
-	14	TRBV5-6	TRBJ1-6	CASSRPGREKPLHF
-	18	TRBV11-1	TRBJ2-1	CASSTPGGAGSSYNEQFF
-	14	TRBV7-2	TRBJ1-4	CASSNRDRREKLFF
-	15	TRBV27	TRBJ1-1	CASSLFRGNHSKAFF
-	13	TRBV25-1	TRBJ2-1	CASSAGSHNEQFF
-	16	TRBV5-1	TRBJ2-3	CASSLGDAGAGDTQYF
-	15	TRBV10-3	TRBJ2-3	CAIRGGLASTDTQYF
few	12	TRBV28	TRBJ2-7	CASSTPTGGQYF
-	15	TRBV7-9	TRBJ2-2	CSSSLRRANTGELFF
-	13	TRBV7-2	TRBJ2-7	CASSPIGGGFQYF
-	15	TRBV7-2	TRBJ2-5	CASSLYAGWGETQYF
-	17	TRBV23-1	TRBJ1-5	CASLSRAPGKDNQPQHF
-	16	TRBV18	TRBJ2-7	CASSPETRRAAYEQYF
-	17	TRBV5-4	TRBJ2-7	CASSSRRAGQSSYEQYF
-	15	TRBV7-2	TRBJ2-7	CASRLSGGGRYEQYF
few	17	TRBV7-8	TRBJ2-1	CASSLAPGDRGRGEQFF
-	12	TRBV6-5	TRBJ2-7	CAAGTPSPEQYF
few	16	TRBV5-1	TRBJ2-1	CASGGTSGRFYNEQFF
-	15	TRBV13	TRBJ2-1	CASSFLAGGRNEQFF
-	17	TRBV11-2	TRBJ2-2	CASSLDGTGLGTGELFF
-	11	TRBV6-5	TRBJ1-3	CASSIGNTIYF
-	13	TRBV6-1	TRBJ1-5	CASSQTGRQPQHF
-	16	TRBV9	TRBJ2-3	CASSPRGLAGTDTQYF
-	13	TRBV7-2	TRBJ2-7	CASSLDPTYEQYF
-	14	TRBV19	TRBJ2-7	CASQPGQGTYEQYF
-	14	TRBV4-3	TRBJ2-5	CASSQDRVGGTQYF
-	16	TRBV4-3	TRBJ2-1	CASSQLSGGAYNEQFF
-	14	TRBV7-2	TRBJ1-4	CASSRQAVGEKLFF
-	14	TRBV5-4	TRBJ2-7	CASSNDRDSYEQYF